This record concerns one T cell receptor beta chain sequence. This entry is derived from a study of identical twins. Each CDR3 protein gets one entry after TCRdb re-called the 5' RACE reads with MiXCR. The data show approximately 600,000 distinct CDR3 sequences, over 8.5% seen once. The CDR3 extends over 14 amino acids. Germline assignment: CDR1 SGHTA and CDR2 FQGNSA. Between the trimmed V and J ends, which lost 1 base and 3 bases, there was a span of 10 bases. These data also formed part of another study, on yellow fever vaccine responses in identical twins.

V and J are TRBV7-2 and TRBJ2-7; D might be TRBD1 (6 bases). The sequence came from a woman between 18 and 30 years old in good health. Material for sequencing was PBMCs. The CDR3 loop reads CASSLDARGYEQYF. CDR3 DNA: TGTGCCAGCAGCTTAGATGCCAGGGGCTACGAGCAGTACTTC.